This T cell receptor beta chain comes out of a study of brain T cells in children with intractable seizures. General study points: Absence of clones before surgery may stem from lower sequencing depth. Patients' HCMV serostatus was unknown; virus specificity rests on CDR3 similarity alone.

Time point denoted: blood from clinic visit 5 months post-surgery; TSC patient then seizure free. Only cases whose brain tissue showed the highest T cell transcript signatures were sequenced. Before surgery, patients took at least one anti-epileptic drug. Profiled with immunoSEQ multiplex PCR; TCRdb holds only in-frame clones, not every one. The sample lists hundreds of thousands of clones, more than 85% occurring once. Of note for this clone: Its target is not known.

With 3 bases removed from V and 2 bases from J, the gap between germline ends came to 5 bases. CDR1 and CDR2 from the germline V gene are LGHDT and YNNKEL (reference sequence). The CDR3 length is 12 residues. The chain employs TRBV3-1 (or the pseudogene TRBV3-2) and TRBJ2-7; D remains unclear. The receptor comes from a boy in the first two years of life with tuberous sclerosis and intractable seizures. The source material was peripheral blood, sampled less than 6 months after surgery. This CDR3 reads CASSHGTYEQYF. For the CDR3, the DNA is TGTGCCAGCAGCCACGGAACCTACGAGCAGTACTTC.